The 5 T cell receptor beta chains in this list originate from one sample, sequenced in a study of CD8+ T cells in alopecia areata (dated by TCRdb to about 2018). Libraries were built with the immunoSEQ multiplex PCR assay. To provide template for TCR sequencing, every sample had RNA extracted and reverse transcribed into cDNA. As stored in TCRdb, this immuneACCESS dataset retains in-frame rearrangements with V and J assigned. A fraction of the clones does not appear; measured against another copy, unresolved V genes explain less than half of the discrepancy, and the remainder lacks a known reason. For this sample the table gives fewer than 110,000 clones, of which just under 60% were detected only once. The top ten constitute roughly 15% of the sample. Sample treatment or condition, as interpreted from the label and publication: oral pan-JAK inhibitor, 5-10 mg twice daily. The material sequenced was CD8+ T cells sorted from blood, taken at approximately week 60, from a patient treated with tofacitinib. All receptors come from a human donor with alopecia areata.

The rearrangement uses TRBV30 and TRBJ2-3; TRBD2 matches at 10 bases. CDR1 is GTSNPN, CDR2 SVGIG, per germline (reference sequence). This CDR3 has 15 amino acids. V lost 0 bases to trimming and J lost 3 bases; unmatched junction nucleotides: 3. The DNA of the CDR3 is TGTGCCTGGAGTGTAGCGGGGGGGCGGACAGATACGCAGTATTTT. Residues: CAWSVAGGRTDTQYF.

The V gene is TRBV29-1, the J gene TRBJ1-2; 7 bases match TRBD1. Per germline, CDR1 SQVTM and CDR2 ANQGSEA. The CDR3 covers 11 residues. The V gene end was trimmed by 6 bases and the J gene end by 6 bases; junction bases not matched to a gene: 4. CDR3 coding DNA: TGCAGCGTAGGACAGGATCATGGCTACACCTTC. It is translated as CSVGQDHGYTF.

V and J are TRBV10-3 and TRBJ2-7, with 9 bases matching TRBD2. The CDR3 is 13 amino acids. The germline CDR1 and CDR2 sequences are ENHRY and SYGVKD. Trimming removed 7 bases from V and 6 bases from J; junction bases left unmatched: 7. CDR3 region: CAITSSGGTEQYF. The DNA for the CDR3 is TGTGCCATCACCTCCAGCGGGGGGACCGAGCAGTACTTC.

V is TRBV15 and J is TRBJ2-1, with D uncertain. V gave up 1 base and J gave up 7 bases, with 8 bases separating them. This CDR3 has 13 residues. Germline V gene lookup returns CDR1 LNHNV and CDR2 YYDKDF (reference sequence). CDR3 sequence (DNA): TGTGCCACCAGCAGAGGGACGGAGAATGAGCAGTTCTTC. This encodes CATSRGTENEQFF.

The chain has TRBV13 and TRBJ2-3; D is undetermined. This CDR3 region has 15 residues. Trimming left V 0 bases short and J 3 bases short, with 10 bases between. Germline CDR1 is PRHDT and CDR2 is FYEKMQ (reference sequence). The CDR3 is CASSLGLGSTDTQYF. CDR3 nucleotides: TGTGCCAGCAGCTTAGGCCTGGGGTCTACAGATACGCAGTATTTT.